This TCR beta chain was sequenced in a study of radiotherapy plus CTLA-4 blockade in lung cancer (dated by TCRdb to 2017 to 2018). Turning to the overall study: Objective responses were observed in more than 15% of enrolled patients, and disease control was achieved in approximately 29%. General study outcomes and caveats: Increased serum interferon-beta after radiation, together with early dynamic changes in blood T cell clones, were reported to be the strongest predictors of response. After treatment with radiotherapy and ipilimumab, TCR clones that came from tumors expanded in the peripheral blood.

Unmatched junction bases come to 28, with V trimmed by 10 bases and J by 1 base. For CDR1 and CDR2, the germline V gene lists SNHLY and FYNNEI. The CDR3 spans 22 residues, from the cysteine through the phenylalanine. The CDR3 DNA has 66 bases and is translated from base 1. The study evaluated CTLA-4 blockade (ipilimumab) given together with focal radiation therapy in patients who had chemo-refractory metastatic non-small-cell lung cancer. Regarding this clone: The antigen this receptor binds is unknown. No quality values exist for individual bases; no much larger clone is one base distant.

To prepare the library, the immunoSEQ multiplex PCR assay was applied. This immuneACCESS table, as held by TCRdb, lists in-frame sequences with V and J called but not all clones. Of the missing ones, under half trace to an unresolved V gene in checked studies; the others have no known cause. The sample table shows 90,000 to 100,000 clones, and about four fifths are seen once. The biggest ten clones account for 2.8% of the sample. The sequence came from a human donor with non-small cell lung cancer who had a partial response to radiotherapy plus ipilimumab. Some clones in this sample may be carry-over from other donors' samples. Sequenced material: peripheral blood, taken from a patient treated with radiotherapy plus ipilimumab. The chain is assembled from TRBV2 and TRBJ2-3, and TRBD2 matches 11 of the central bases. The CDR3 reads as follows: CATQTGTALSGRGPLGTDTQYF. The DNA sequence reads TGTGCCACCCAAACTGGGACAGCACTTAGCGGGAGGGGACCTCTTGGCACAGATACGCAGTATTTT. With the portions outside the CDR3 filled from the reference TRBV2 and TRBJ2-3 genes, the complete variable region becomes EPEVTQTPSHQVTQMGQEVILRCVPISNHLYFYWYRQILGQKVEFLVSFYNNEISEKSEIFDDQFSVERPDGSNFTLKIRSTKLEDSAMYFCATQTGTALSGRGPLGTDTQYFGPGTRLTVL.